Below, one TCR beta chain is given with its context. Its specificity is not known. The entry originates in a study of T-cell reconstitution after alpha-beta-depleted transplantation in children. Study outcomes and limitations: Among T cells one year after transplant, newly produced cells accounted for most counts and diversity. Several hundred expanded graft clones reportedly gave rise to the alpha-beta T cells present about two months after transplant. Surviving thymic progenitors and recipient T cells were the source of high TCRbeta diversity at day 60 in some patients.

For TCRbeta, the library was prepared with unique molecular identifiers. TCRdb re-called the PCR reads with MiXCR, one entry per CDR3 protein. The profile covers 580,000 or so distinct CDR3 sequences, with about 21% appearing a single time and 13% to 15% taken by the ten largest. Trimming removed 6 bases from V and 5 bases from J, with 5 bases in between. CDR1 and CDR2 (germline): SGHTA, FQGNSA. CDR3 length: 11 residues. The material sequenced was PBMCs, mostly from graft donor cells, taken 360 days after TCRalphabeta/CD19-depleted stem cell transplant. This clonotype was obtained from a boy less than two years old who had a stem cell transplant for acute myeloid leukemia, so the T cells may come from the graft donor. The gene calls are TRBV7-2 and TRBJ2-1; D unresolved. The CDR3 nucleotides are TGTGCCAGCAGACAGAACAATGAGCAGTTCTTC. Amino acids: CASRQNNEQFF.